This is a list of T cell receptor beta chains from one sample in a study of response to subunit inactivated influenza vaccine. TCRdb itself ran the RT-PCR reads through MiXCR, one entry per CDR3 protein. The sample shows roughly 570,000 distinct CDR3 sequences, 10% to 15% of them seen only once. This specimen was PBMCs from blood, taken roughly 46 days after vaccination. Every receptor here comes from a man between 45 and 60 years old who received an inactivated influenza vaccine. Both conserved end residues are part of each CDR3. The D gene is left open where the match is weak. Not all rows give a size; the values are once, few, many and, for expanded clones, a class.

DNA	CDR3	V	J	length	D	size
TGTGCCAGCAGTGAGTTGGGGGGGGCAGGAGATACGCAGTATTTT	CASSELGGAGDTQYF	TRBV25-1	TRBJ2-3	15	-	few
TGTGCCAGTAGCATTTCGACCGGGGGGGACTACGAGCAGTACTTC	CASSISTGGDYEQYF	TRBV19	TRBJ2-7	15	TRBD2	-
TGTGCCAGCAGTTTATCGGCGGGAGGTGATGAGCAGTTCTTC	CASSLSAGGDEQFF	TRBV12-3/TRBV12-4	TRBJ2-1	14	TRBD2	-
TGTGCCAGCAGCTTAACCAGGGGGCTCTACGAGCAGTACTTC	CASSLTRGLYEQYF	TRBV11-2	TRBJ2-7	14	TRBD1	many
TGTGCCAGCAGTGGAGGACAGAAAGGACTTCTGTTTTTT	CASSGGQKGLLFF	TRBV6-1	TRBJ1-4	13	-	-
TGTGCCAGCAGTTGGTCAGGGGCAGGGAATGAGCAGTTCTTC	CASSWSGAGNEQFF	TRBV6-5	TRBJ2-1	14	-	once
TGCGCCAGCAGCCGGGACAGGGTGGGTGAGCAGTTCTTC	CASSRDRVGEQFF	TRBV10-1	TRBJ2-1	13	TRBD1	few
TGTGCCAGCAGCAAAGAGTCAGGCGGTGATGGCTACACCTTC	CASSKESGGDGYTF	TRBV21-1	TRBJ1-2	14	-	few
TGTGCCAGTCGACTAGCGGGAGAGTCCTACAATGAGCAGTTCTTC	CASRLAGESYNEQFF	TRBV28	TRBJ2-1	15	TRBD2	-
TGTGCCAGCAGTTTTTCGCGGGAGGGCCCCAATGAGCAGTTCTTC	CASSFSREGPNEQFF	TRBV12-3/TRBV12-4	TRBJ2-1	15	TRBD2	-
TGCGCCAGCAGCGTCCCTAGCGGGGCAGCAGATACGCAGTATTTT	CASSVPSGAADTQYF	TRBV5-1	TRBJ2-3	15	TRBD2	-
TGTGCCAGCAGCTTAGAGGAACAGGGATACGAGCAGTACTTC	CASSLEEQGYEQYF	TRBV7-9	TRBJ2-7	14	-	few
TGTGCCAGCACCCGGGGGGGAGGGACAGATACGCAGTATTTT	CASTRGGGTDTQYF	TRBV12-3/TRBV12-4	TRBJ2-3	14	TRBD2	many
TGTGCCACCAGTGACGCCGGGGGGGCCTACGAGCAGTACTTC	CATSDAGGAYEQYF	TRBV24-1	TRBJ2-7	14	TRBD2	few
TGTGCCACCAGCAGAGATAGGCGGGCCAGCTCCTACGAGCAGTACTTC	CATSRDRRASSYEQYF	TRBV15	TRBJ2-7	16	-	many
TGCGCCAGCAGCCCCGGACGTTCGAACAGGGACACCGGGGAGCTGTTTTTT	CASSPGRSNRDTGELFF	TRBV5-1	TRBJ2-2	17	-	-
TGCAGTGCTAGAGCAAGCGGGACATACTACAATGAGCAGTTCTTC	CSARASGTYYNEQFF	TRBV20-1	TRBJ2-1	15	-	many
TGTGCCAGCAGCTTAGCTCCGACAGGGCTGTCTGAGCAGTACTTC	CASSLAPTGLSEQYF	TRBV7-6	TRBJ2-7	15	TRBD1	once
TGTGCCAGCAGCTTAGCAGGGGCGCATAGCAATCAGCCCCAGCATTTT	CASSLAGAHSNQPQHF	TRBV7-8	TRBJ1-5	16	-	-
TGTGCCAGCAGTTACCCCTCCGGGACAGGAAGCAATCAGCCCCAGCATTTT	CASSYPSGTGSNQPQHF	TRBV6-2/TRBV6-3	TRBJ1-5	17	TRBD1	-
TGTGCCAGCTCACCAGGGACGGACCAACTATCGGGCTACACCTTC	CASSPGTDQLSGYTF	TRBV18	TRBJ1-2	15	-	few
TGCGCCAGCAGCTCTGGACAGGCGGCCCAAGAGACCCAGTACTTC	CASSSGQAAQETQYF	TRBV5-1	TRBJ2-5	15	TRBD1	few
TGCAGTGCTAGAGAAGGTAGCTCCTACAATGAGCAGTTCTTC	CSAREGSSYNEQFF	TRBV20-1	TRBJ2-1	14	-	many
TGCAGCGTTATGATAGCGGGAGTCGCCGGGGAGCTGTTTTTT	CSVMIAGVAGELFF	TRBV29-1	TRBJ2-2	14	TRBD2	many
TGCAGCGCCCAACTTCCTCTGGGCAGGGGAAAATACAATGAGCAGTTCTTC	CSAQLPLGRGKYNEQFF	TRBV29-1	TRBJ2-1	17	-	few
TGTGCCAGCAGCTGGAACACTGAAGCTTTCTTT	CASSWNTEAFF	TRBV5-5	TRBJ1-1	11	-	many
TGTGCCAGCAGTCCGGGGGGCATCAACAATGAGCAGTTCTTC	CASSPGGINNEQFF	TRBV12-3/TRBV12-4	TRBJ2-1	14	-	few
TGTGCCAGCAGCCTCCTAGGCGGGGCTACTTCTGGAAACACCATATATTTT	CASSLLGGATSGNTIYF	TRBV12-3/TRBV12-4	TRBJ1-3	17	-	few
TGTGCCAGCAGTGTTTTGCAGGGAGTTAATGAAAAACTGTTTTTT	CASSVLQGVNEKLFF	TRBV2	TRBJ1-4	15	-	few